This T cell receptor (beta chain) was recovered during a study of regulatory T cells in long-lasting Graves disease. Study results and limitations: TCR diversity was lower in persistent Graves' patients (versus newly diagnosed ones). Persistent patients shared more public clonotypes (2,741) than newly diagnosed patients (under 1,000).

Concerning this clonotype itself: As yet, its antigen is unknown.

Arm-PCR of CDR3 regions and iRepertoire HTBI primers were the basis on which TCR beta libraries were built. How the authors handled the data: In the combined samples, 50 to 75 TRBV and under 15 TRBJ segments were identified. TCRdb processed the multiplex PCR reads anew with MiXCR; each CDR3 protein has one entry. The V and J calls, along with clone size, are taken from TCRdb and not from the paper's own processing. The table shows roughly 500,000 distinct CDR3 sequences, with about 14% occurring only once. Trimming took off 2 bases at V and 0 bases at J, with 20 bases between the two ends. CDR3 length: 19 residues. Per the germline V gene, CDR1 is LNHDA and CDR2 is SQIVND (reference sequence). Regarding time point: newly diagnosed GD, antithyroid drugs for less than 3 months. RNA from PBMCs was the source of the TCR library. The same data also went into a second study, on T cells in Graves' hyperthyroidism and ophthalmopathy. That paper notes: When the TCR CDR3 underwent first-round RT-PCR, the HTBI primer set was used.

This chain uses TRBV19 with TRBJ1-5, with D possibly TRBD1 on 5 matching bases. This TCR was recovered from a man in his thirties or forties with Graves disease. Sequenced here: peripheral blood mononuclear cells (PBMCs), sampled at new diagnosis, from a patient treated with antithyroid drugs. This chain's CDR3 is CASSIRGRQGPYSNQPQHF. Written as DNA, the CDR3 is TGTGCCAGTAGTATAAGGGGTCGGCAGGGACCGTATAGCAATCAGCCCCAGCATTTT.